This entry lists 20 T cell receptor beta chains sequenced from one sample in a study of Graves' ophthalmopathy and Graves' hyperthyroidism (dated by TCRdb to the late 2010s). TCRdb names Illumina HiSeq 2000 as the instrument used. For repertoire sequencing, TCR beta CDR3 regions were amplified from RNA transcripts. A first-round RT-PCR used HTBI primers with the Qiagen OneStep RT-PCR kit, followed by a second-round multiplex PCR, size selection and purification. TCRdb trimmed public reads at Q25 via fastp, called clones via MiXCR and kept in-frame beta chains. Every distinct CDR3 protein forms one entry, paired with its most common genes and DNA. This sample lists about 220,000 distinct CDR3 sequences; roughly 21% were detected once. The ten largest clones represent approximately 39% of the sample. The sequencing input was peripheral blood. These receptors were obtained from a woman aged 45-60 years with Graves' ophthalmopathy. Donor details come from another sample of the same person, matched by shared clones.

In its sample, this clonotype was seen a few times. The J gene is TRBJ1-2, the V gene TRBV3-1, with D perhaps matching TRBD1 (6 bases). Trimming took off 4 bases at V and 0 bases at J, with 12 bases between the two ends. From germline, CDR1 is LGHDT and CDR2 YNNKEL (reference sequence). This CDR3 has 15 amino acids. DNA of the CDR3: TGTGCCAGCAGCCTACAGGGATCCTCTAACTATGGCTACACCTTC. Protein product: CASSLQGSSNYGYTF.

A word on this clonotype: This may come from a read error, since a much larger clone is one base off. V is TRBV28 and J is TRBJ2-7, with 9 positions matching TRBD1. The germline gives CDR1 MDHEN, CDR2 SYDVKM. The CDR3 sequence is 14 residues long. The chain's CDR3 is CASSGSQGAYEQHF. The CDR3 DNA sequence: TGTGCCAGCAGCGGATCACAGGGGGCCTACGAGCAGCACTTC. Using reference TRBV28 and TRBJ2-7 for the parts outside the CDR3, the full variable domain is DVKVTQSSRYLVKRTGEKVFLECVQDMDHENMFWYRQDPGLGLRLIYFSYDVKMKEKGDIPEGYSVSREKKERFSLILESASTNQTSMYLCASSGSQGAYEQHFGPGTRLTVT.

This clonotype was observed many times. This chain joins TRBV5-1 and TRBJ1-2; TRBD1 matches 8 bases. V shed 5 bases and J 4 bases; nucleotides not matched to a gene: 7. The germline V gene encodes CDR1 SGHRS and CDR2 YFSETQ. The CDR3 covers 14 residues. The CDR3 region has the DNA TGCGCCAGCAGTTCGACAGGGGTCAGCTATGGCTACACCTTC. It is translated as CASSSTGVSYGYTF.

Worth noting for this clonotype: A single base separates this from a much larger clone, so it may be a read error. This rearrangement joins TRBV14 to TRBJ1-5; no reliable D call. Germline lookup yields CDR1 SGHDN and CDR2 FVKESK. V was clipped by 4 bases and J by 0 bases, with 16 bases between them. The CDR3 has 17 amino acids. The CDR3 loop reads CASSRGYRYPSNQPQHF. The CDR3 DNA follows: TGTGCCAGCAGCCGAGGATACAGATACCCTAGCAATCAGCCCCAGCATTTT.

The table lists this clonotype with many counts. The chain links TRBV20-1 to TRBJ2-7; no clear D gene. The germline V gene has CDR1 DFQATT and CDR2 SNEGSKA (reference sequence). The V end lost 0 bases, the J end lost 5 bases, and 8 bases lay between the germline ends. The CDR3 consists of 12 residues. The CDR3 sequence is CSARDLRHEQYF. The CDR3, as DNA: TGCAGTGCTAGAGATCTTCGGCACGAGCAGTACTTC.

Ten or more counts support this clonotype. This sequence joins TRBV6-1 and TRBJ1-5; 8 bases align to TRBD1. The CDR3 runs to 15 residues. Looked up from germline, CDR1 is MNHNS and CDR2 is SASEGT. The V gene end was trimmed by 7 bases and the J gene end by 3 bases; junction bases not matched to a gene: 8. CDR3 sequence (DNA): TGTGCCAGCAAAAGGGACAGGTCAGCCAATCAGCCCCAGCATTTT. It is translated as CASKRDRSANQPQHF.

This clonotype has a count of ten or more. The J gene is TRBJ2-7, the V gene TRBV11-3; tentatively, D is TRBD1 or TRBD2 (5 bases each). This CDR3 is built from 16 residues. Between the trimmed V and J ends, which lost 4 bases and 5 bases, there was a span of 21 bases. Germline V gene sequence: CDR1 SGHNT, CDR2 YENEEA. CDR3 region: CASSSRGRSSENEQYF. CDR3 nucleotide sequence: TGTGCCAGCAGCTCCCGGGGACGGAGCTCGGAGAACGAGCAGTACTTC.

The V and J genes are TRBV28 and TRBJ1-1; D remains unclear. Trimming cost V 1 base and J 1 base, with 13 bases left between them. There are 16 residues in the CDR3. Germline V CDR1 and CDR2: MDHEN, SYDVKM. Written as DNA, the CDR3 is TGTGCCAGCAGTTTATTATCGTTCGACGGGAACACTGAAGCTTTCTTT. It translates to CASSLLSFDGNTEAFF.

This chain connects TRBV7-9 to TRBJ1-1; 7 nucleotides match TRBD1. Germline lookup yields CDR1 SEHNR and CDR2 FQNEAQ (reference sequence). Trimming at V came to 5 bases and at J to 5 bases, leaving 11 bases not matched to a gene. The CDR3 runs to 15 residues. CDR3 residues: CASSARQGMGTEAFF. The DNA for the CDR3 is TGTGCCAGCAGCGCCCGACAGGGTATGGGGACTGAAGCTTTCTTT.

This clonotype was counted at least ten times. The chain carries TRBV30 and TRBJ1-6; D is undetermined. The CDR3 extends over 15 amino acids. V gave up 0 bases and J gave up 2 bases, with 8 bases separating them. The germline gives CDR1 GTSNPN, CDR2 SVGIG (reference sequence). The CDR3 DNA is TGTGCCTGGAGTGTAGGCAGCACCTATAATTCACCCCTCCACTTT. Translated, it gives CAWSVGSTYNSPLHF.

This chain uses TRBV6-2 or TRBV6-3 with TRBJ2-5; D is undetermined. The CDR3 covers 13 residues. V was shortened by 2 bases and J by 5 bases, with 9 bases between the two germline ends. The V gene's germline CDR1 is MNHEY and CDR2 SVGEGT. CDR3 nucleotides: TGTGCCAGCAGTTACGCCGGGTGGGAGACCCAGTACTTC. Residues: CASSYAGWETQYF.

This clonotype was observed at least ten times. The rearrangement links TRBV28 to TRBJ1-6; TRBD1 agrees at 10 bases. The CDR3 totals 15 residues. Germline V gene lookup returns CDR1 MDHEN and CDR2 SYDVKM. V dropped 7 bases and J dropped 9; count of bases not matched to a gene: 9. The CDR3 protein is CASNAPGTGASPLHF. The CDR3 DNA reads as TGTGCCAGCAATGCTCCCGGGACAGGGGCTTCACCCCTCCACTTT.

This clonotype was observed at least ten times. The V call is TRBV29-1, the J call TRBJ2-2; D is undetermined. Germline CDR1 reads SQVTM; CDR2 reads ANQGSEA. The length of the CDR3 is 12 residues. The V and J ends lost 7 bases and 3 bases respectively, with 9 bases between them. The CDR3 here is CSADADTGELFF. In nucleotides, the CDR3 is TGCAGCGCAGATGCTGACACCGGGGAGCTGTTTTTT.

This clonotype was seen many times. The chain is built from TRBV7-2 and TRBJ2-7; unclear D gene. Trimming stripped 3 bases from V and 6 bases from J, with 9 bases between. The CDR3 totals 12 residues. Per the germline V gene, CDR1 is SGHTA and CDR2 is FQGNSA. The CDR3 is CASSLSYSEQYF. The CDR3 region has the DNA TGTGCCAGCAGCTTGAGCTACAGCGAGCAGTACTTC.

This clonotype was seen only a few times. V and J are TRBV27 and TRBJ2-4, with a tentative D call TRBD2 (6 bases). This CDR3 is built from 14 residues. CDR1 MNHEY and CDR2 SMNVEV come from the germline V gene (reference sequence). Trimming took off 6 bases at V and 4 bases at J, with 13 bases between the two ends. CDR3 nucleotide sequence: TGTGCCAGCAGCCGATTAGCGGAAAAAAACATTCAGTACTTC. Its protein is CASSRLAEKNIQYF.

The V gene is TRBV6-5, the J gene TRBJ1-6; perhaps TRBD1 as D (6 bases). Trimming stripped 4 bases from V and 4 bases from J, with 11 bases between. Germline V CDR1 and CDR2: MNHEY, SVGAGI. This CDR3 region has 15 residues. Here the CDR3 DNA reads TGTGCCAGCAGTTCCCGGACAGCTTATAATTCACCCCTCCACTTT. Its translation is CASSSRTAYNSPLHF.

This clonotype was counted once. The chain employs TRBV19 and TRBJ1-5; 9 nucleotides agree with TRBD1. The CDR3 is 16 amino acids. Unmatched junction bases numbered 7, after V lost 3 bases and J lost 4 bases. Germline lookup yields CDR1 LNHDA and CDR2 SQIVND (reference sequence). The CDR3 DNA reads TGTGCCAGTAGTATGGGACAGGGAGTCGGGAATCAGCCCCAGCATTTT. It encodes CASSMGQGVGNQPQHF.

The chain employs TRBV12-5 and TRBJ1-2; the match to TRBD1 covers 7 bases. J gave up 4 bases and V 1 base, and 6 bases lay outside the gene matches. CDR1 and CDR2 (germline): LGHNT, FRNRAP. The CDR3 loop spans 15 amino acids. The CDR3 here is CASGLAGGAAYGYTF. The CDR3 nucleotides are TGTGCTAGTGGTTTGGCAGGGGGGGCCGCCTATGGCTACACCTTC. Full variable domain (rest looked up from reference TRBV12-5 and TRBJ1-2): DARVTQTPRHKVTEMGQEVTMRCQPILGHNTVFWYRQTMMQGLELLAYFRNRAPLDDSGMPKDRFSAEMPDATLATLKIQPSEPRDSAVYFCASGLAGGAAYGYTFGSGTRLTVV.

Many counts were recorded for this clonotype. The V and J genes are TRBV6-5 and TRBJ1-6; D not certain. The ends were cut back, 2 bases at V and 7 bases at J, with 6 bases in the middle. The CDR3 is made up of 13 amino acids. Per germline, CDR1 MNHEY and CDR2 SVGAGI. The CDR3: CASSYGENSPLHF. The CDR3 region has the DNA TGTGCCAGCAGTTACGGGGAAAATTCACCCCTCCACTTT.

In its sample, this clonotype was seen many times. The J gene is TRBJ1-3, the V gene TRBV15, with 7 bases identical to TRBD1. The germline V gene has CDR1 LNHNV and CDR2 YYDKDF (reference sequence). With V trimmed by 0 bases and J by 7 bases, 12 bases remained unmatched. The CDR3 runs 17 residues. The CDR3 loop is CATSRDNTGTAVNTIYF. The CDR3 bases are TGTGCCACCAGCAGAGACAACACCGGGACAGCAGTTAACACCATATATTTT. Drawing the rest from reference TRBV15 and TRBJ1-3, the complete variable domain is DAMVIQNPRYQVTQFGKPVTLSCSQTLNHNVMYWYQQKSSQAPKLLFHYYDKDFNNEADTPDNFQSRRPNTSFCFLDIRSPGLGDTAMYLCATSRDNTGTAVNTIYFGEGSWLTVV.